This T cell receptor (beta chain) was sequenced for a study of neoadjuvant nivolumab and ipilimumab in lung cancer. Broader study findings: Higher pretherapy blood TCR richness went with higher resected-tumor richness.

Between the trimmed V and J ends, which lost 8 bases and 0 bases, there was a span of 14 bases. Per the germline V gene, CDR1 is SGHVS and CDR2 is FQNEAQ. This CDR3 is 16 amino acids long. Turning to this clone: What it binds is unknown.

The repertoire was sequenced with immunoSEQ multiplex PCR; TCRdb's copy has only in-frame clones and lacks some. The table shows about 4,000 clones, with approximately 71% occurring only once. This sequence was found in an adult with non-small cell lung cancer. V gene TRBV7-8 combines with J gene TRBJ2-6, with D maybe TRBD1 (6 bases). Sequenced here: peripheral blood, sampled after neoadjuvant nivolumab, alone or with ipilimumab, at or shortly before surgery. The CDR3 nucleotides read TGTGCCAGCCTTACAGGGCAGACCTCTGGGGCCAACGTCCTGACTTTC. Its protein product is CASLTGQTSGANVLTF.